The subject of this entry is one TCR beta chain. Its specificity is not known. The source of the sample is a study of CD8+ T cells in alopecia areata. Study as a whole: Percent of scalp involved defined treated patients' severity scores. Study results and limitations: Among patients, TCR sharing was less clear than in mice, a difference possibly due in part to HLA diversity in the patient population. Scalp clonality, together with expanded CD8+ clones among the top 100, fell significantly with tofacitinib.

Documented treatment: oral pan-JAK inhibitor, 5-10 mg twice daily. Extracted RNA was reverse transcribed into cDNA, the sequencing template. The data were produced by immunoSEQ multiplex PCR, yet TCRdb's version contains in-frame clones alone and is incomplete. The table has around 270,000 clones, roughly 60% seen once. The receptor was derived from a human donor with alopecia areata. Specimen: CD4+ T cells sorted from blood, collected at week 24, from a patient treated with tofacitinib.

The CDR3 DNA reads TGTGCCTGGAGATCGGGGTGGATTGAGCAGTTCTTC. Amino acid sequence: CAWRSGWIEQFF. This chain connects TRBV30 to TRBJ2-1; a possible D gene is TRBD2 (5 bases). CDR1 is GTSNPN and CDR2 is SVGIG in the germline V gene (reference sequence). V shed 3 bases and J shed 9 bases, with 12 bases lying between them. The CDR3 consists of 12 residues.